One and the same sample provided the 27 T cell receptor beta chains below, sequenced in a study of response to subunit inactivated influenza vaccine. In TCRdb, the RT-PCR reads were re-called with MiXCR into one record per CDR3 protein. Of roughly 670,000 distinct CDR3 sequences listed, about 15% are singletons. The material sequenced was PBMCs from blood, taken roughly 15 days before vaccination. These receptors all stem from a man between 50 and 59 years old who received an inactivated influenza vaccine.

The rearrangement links TRBV2 to TRBJ1-6; perhaps TRBD1 as D (5 bases). V lost 6 bases to trimming and J lost 8 bases, with 17 bases between them. CDR3 length: 15 amino acids. Germline loops: CDR1 SNHLY, CDR2 FYNNEI. CDR3 in amino acids: CASRGPGSHYSPLHF. The CDR3 coding sequence is TGTGCCAGCAGGGGGCCAGGGTCCCACTATTCACCCCTCCACTTT. Full variable domain (rest looked up from reference TRBV2 and TRBJ1-6): EPEVTQTPSHQVTQMGQEVILRCVPISNHLYFYWYRQILGQKVEFLVSFYNNEISEKSEIFDDQFSVERPDGSNFTLKIRSTKLEDSAMYFCASRGPGSHYSPLHFGNGTRLTVT.

This clonotype was seen at least ten times. The rearrangement uses TRBV12-3 or TRBV12-4 and TRBJ1-5; D is uncertain. The CDR3 has 12 amino acids. The V gene lost 5 bases and the J gene lost 4 bases, with 6 bases spanning the gap. In DNA form, the CDR3 reads TGTGCCAGCAGTACCATAAATCAGCCCCAGCATTTT. Translation: CASSTINQPQHF.

This clonotype has at least ten counts. The rearrangement links TRBV29-1 to TRBJ2-5; D is perhaps TRBD1 (5 bases). CDR1 and CDR2 (germline): SQVTM, ANQGSEA. CDR3 size: 13 residues. The V and J ends lost 7 bases and 4 bases respectively, with 16 bases between them. The CDR3: CSGHRSMGETQYF. In DNA form, the CDR3 reads TGCAGCGGCCACAGGTCCATGGGAGAGACCCAGTACTTC.

The chain combines TRBV6-2 or TRBV6-3 with TRBJ2-5; TRBD1 agrees at 10 bases. This CDR3 spans 14 amino acids. Germline-derived CDR1 and CDR2 are MNHEY and SVGEGT. The V gene end was trimmed by 7 bases and the J gene end by 5 bases; junction bases not matched to a gene: 7. The chain's CDR3 is CASIRQGAWETQYF. DNA for the CDR3: TGTGCCAGCATCAGACAGGGGGCTTGGGAGACCCAGTACTTC.

The chain carries TRBV30 and TRBJ2-5, with a weak D call TRBD2 (5 bases). Per germline, CDR1 GTSNPN and CDR2 SVGIG (reference sequence). CDR3 length: 14 amino acids. V dropped 0 bases and J dropped 5 bases, with 13 bases sitting between them. Here the CDR3 reads CAWSVPSMSETQYF. CDR3 DNA: TGTGCCTGGAGTGTACCTAGCATGAGTGAGACCCAGTACTTC. Supplemented by reference TRBV30 and TRBJ2-5, the full variable domain reads SQTIHQWPATLVQPVGSPLSLECTVEGTSNPNLYWYRQAAGRGLQLLFYSVGIGQISSEVPQNLSASRPQDRQFILSSKKLLLSDSGFYLCAWSVPSMSETQYFGPGTRLLVL.

A few counts support this clonotype. The chain is built from TRBV20-1 and TRBJ2-7; possible D gene TRBD2, 6 bases. Germline CDR1 is DFQATT and CDR2 is SNEGSKA (reference sequence). With 3 bases removed from V and 6 bases from J, the gap between germline ends came to 12 bases. The CDR3 length is 12 residues. This CDR3 reads CSARPASVEQYF. In DNA, the CDR3 is TGCAGTGCTAGGCCTGCTAGCGTCGAGCAGTACTTC.

This rearrangement joins TRBV29-1 to TRBJ2-7, with a tentative D call TRBD1 (6 bases). The V end was cut by 6 bases, the J end by 0 bases, with 12 bases between. Germline loops: CDR1 SQVTM, CDR2 ANQGSEA. This CDR3 is 13 amino acids long. The CDR3 here is CSVVGHSSYEQYF. The CDR3 DNA is TGCAGCGTAGTGGGACATAGCTCCTACGAGCAGTACTTC.

This clonotype was recorded at least ten times. This chain uses TRBV5-5 with TRBJ2-7; D tentatively fits TRBD1 or TRBD2 (5 bases each). Looked up from germline, CDR1 is SGHKS and CDR2 is YYEKEE (reference sequence). V lost 5 bases and J 7 bases, leaving 22 bases between the germline ends. The CDR3 extends over 15 amino acids. The CDR3 DNA sequence: TGTGCCAGCAGACTACGGGACGCGGTTCTGGGGGAGCAGTACTTC. It codes for CASRLRDAVLGEQYF.

The V gene is TRBV5-5, the J gene TRBJ2-3; D gene unclear. Germline V gene lookup returns CDR1 SGHKS and CDR2 YYEKEE (reference sequence). V was trimmed by 0 bases and J by 3 bases, leaving 8 bases between them. This CDR3 is built from 14 residues. CDR3: CASSLGHYTDTQYF. The CDR3 region has the DNA TGTGCCAGCAGCTTGGGCCACTATACAGATACGCAGTATTTT.

The chain links TRBV7-2 to TRBJ2-5; 10 bases fit TRBD1. This CDR3 region has 15 residues. J gave up 3 bases and V 1 base, and 2 bases lay outside the gene matches. The V gene's germline CDR1 is SGHTA and CDR2 FQGNSA. CDR3 nucleotides: TGTGCCAGCAGCTTAGGGACAGGGGGGGAAGAGACCCAGTACTTC. Its translation: CASSLGTGGEETQYF. Variable domain in full (rest from reference TRBV7-2 and TRBJ2-5): GAGVSQSPSNKVTEKGKDVELRCDPISGHTALYWYRQSLGQGLEFLIYFQGNSAPDKSGLPSDRFSAERTGGSVSTLTIQRTQQEDSAVYLCASSLGTGGEETQYFGPGTRLLVL.

CDR3 coding DNA: TGTGCCAGCAGTTACGTTCGGACCACAGATACGCAGTATTTT. Translating it yields CASSYVRTTDTQYF. The V call is TRBV6-5, the J call TRBJ2-3; D call uncertain. Trimming left V 2 bases short and J 2 bases short, with 8 bases between. Germline V gene data show CDR1 as MNHEY and CDR2 as SVGAGI. CDR3 length equals 14 residues.

The rearrangement uses TRBV15 and TRBJ2-1; 7 nucleotides align to TRBD1. The CDR3 is made up of 16 amino acids. Trimming removed 8 bases from V and 3 bases from J; junction bases left unmatched: 13. The germline V gene encodes CDR1 LNHNV and CDR2 YYDKDF (reference sequence). CDR3 DNA: TGTGCCACCGCCCGCCCCGTAGACAGGGACTACAATGAGCAGTTCTTC. It encodes CATARPVDRDYNEQFF.

This clonotype was seen only a few times. The chain is built from TRBV19 and TRBJ2-1, with D tentatively TRBD2 (5 bases). This CDR3 has 15 amino acids. The germline V gene has CDR1 LNHDA and CDR2 SQIVND (reference sequence). Trimming stripped 0 bases from V and 3 bases from J, with 9 bases between. This CDR3 is CASSIDGGGYNEQFF. The DNA of the CDR3 is TGTGCCAGTAGTATAGACGGCGGAGGCTACAATGAGCAGTTCTTC.

There are a few counts of this clonotype. V is TRBV27 and J is TRBJ2-7; TRBD2 matches 9 bases. Germline CDR1 is MNHEY and CDR2 is SMNVEV (reference sequence). The V and J ends lost 2 bases and 6 bases, in that order; junction bases with no gene match: 8. This CDR3 is built from 15 residues. CDR3 sequence (DNA): TGTGCCAGCAGTTTAAAGGTAGCGGGAGTGTTCGAGCAGTACTTC. Its translation: CASSLKVAGVFEQYF.

The V gene is TRBV6-1, the J gene TRBJ2-3, with D uncertain. Germline loops: CDR1 MNHNS, CDR2 SASEGT. The CDR3 length is 12 residues. V lost 6 bases, J lost 7 bases, and 11 bases lay in between. CDR3 region: CASSTVAHTQYF. The CDR3 coding sequence is TGTGCCAGCAGCACAGTGGCCCATACGCAGTATTTT.

This clonotype was counted only a few times. The chain employs TRBV18 and TRBJ2-3; TRBD1 matches 8 bases. CDR3 length: 17 amino acids. Germline CDR1 reads KGHSH; CDR2 reads LQKENI. Trimming cost V 1 base and J 2 bases; bases outside gene matches: 8. In DNA form, the CDR3 reads TGTGCCAGCTCACCACATGCGCCGGGACAGGTCACAGATACGCAGTATTTT. Translation gives CASSPHAPGQVTDTQYF.

This clonotype was counted only a few times. Here the CDR3 reads CASSPRPWWQFF. The DNA of the CDR3 is TGTGCCAGCAGCCCCCGCCCCTGGTGGCAGTTCTTC. The chain couples TRBV7-9 to TRBJ2-1, with no clear D. The CDR3 extends over 12 amino acids. Trimming stripped 5 bases from V and 12 bases from J, with 14 bases between. The V gene's germline CDR1 is SEHNR and CDR2 FQNEAQ (reference sequence).

The V gene is TRBV4-1, the J gene TRBJ1-1; a possible D gene is TRBD1 (5 bases). V was shortened by 1 base and J by 2 bases, with 8 bases between the two germline ends. The CDR3 loop spans 14 amino acids. Germline-derived CDR1 and CDR2 are MGHRA and YSYEKL. The CDR3, as DNA: TGCGCCAGCAGCCAAGTTGGGGACAACACTGAAGCTTTCTTT. Amino acid sequence: CASSQVGDNTEAFF.

This clonotype was observed a few times. This chain uses TRBV28 with TRBJ2-3; the match to TRBD2 covers 7 bases. V lost 2 bases to trimming and J lost 5 bases; unmatched junction nucleotides: 4. Per the germline V gene, CDR1 is MDHEN and CDR2 is SYDVKM. This CDR3 region has 14 residues. CDR3 in DNA: TGTGCCAGCAGTTTACCTAGCGGTGGAGATACGCAGTATTTT. The encoded protein is CASSLPSGGDTQYF.

This chain uses TRBV4-1 with TRBJ1-1; 7 bases are a match to TRBD1. Per the germline V gene, CDR1 is MGHRA and CDR2 is YSYEKL. The V segment lost 3 bases and the J segment 0 bases; nucleotides outside the gene matches: 7. The CDR3 sequence is 16 residues long. This chain's CDR3 is CASSHPRGAMNTEAFF. The CDR3, as DNA: TGCGCCAGCAGCCACCCCAGGGGGGCCATGAACACTGAAGCTTTCTTT.

The chain recombines TRBV4-2 with TRBJ2-7; 11 bases match TRBD1. The CDR3 spans 16 residues. CDR1 is LGHNA and CDR2 is YNFKEQ in the germline V gene. Losses at the gene ends were 1 base for V and 2 bases for J; bases not matched to a gene: 4. CDR3 sequence (DNA): TGTGCCAGCAGCCAAGCCCCGGGACAGGGGGCCTACGAGCAGTACTTC. Its protein product is CASSQAPGQGAYEQYF.

Only a few counts were recorded for this clonotype. The genes are TRBV14 and TRBJ2-7, with D possibly being TRBD1 (6 bases). V lost 4 bases and J lost 3, with 10 bases in between. CDR1 and CDR2 (germline): SGHDN, FVKESK. The CDR3 runs 13 residues. The CDR3: CASSRDTFYEQYF. The CDR3 coding sequence is TGTGCCAGCAGCCGGGACACATTCTACGAGCAGTACTTC.

This clonotype was seen many times. The CDR3: CASSSLAGEVNEQFF. The CDR3 coding sequence is TGCGCCAGCAGCTCTCTAGCGGGAGAGGTCAATGAGCAGTTCTTC. The chain couples TRBV5-1 to TRBJ2-1; 10 bases are a match to TRBD2. V was pared by 3 bases and J by 6 bases, with 6 bases of the junction left unmatched. Per germline, CDR1 SGHRS and CDR2 YFSETQ. The CDR3 length is 15 residues.

This sequence joins TRBV7-8 and TRBJ2-7; TRBD1 is a possible D gene (5 bases). Germline CDR1 SGHVS, CDR2 FQNEAQ. V dropped 3 bases and J dropped 3 bases, with 12 bases sitting between them. The CDR3 consists of 14 residues. The CDR3 DNA follows: TGTGCCAGCAGCTTTTCTTGGCAGGGCTACGAGCAGTACTTC. It encodes CASSFSWQGYEQYF.

V is TRBV28 and J is TRBJ2-2; 8 bases match TRBD1. V lost 4 bases, J lost 6 bases, and 7 bases stayed unmatched. Germline V lookup: CDR1 MDHEN, CDR2 SYDVKM. This CDR3 is built from 15 residues. CDR3 in DNA: TGTGCCAGCAGTTCATTGACAGGGGACTCCGGGGAGCTGTTTTTT. Amino acid sequence: CASSSLTGDSGELFF.

This chain uses TRBV7-9 with TRBJ2-6; D is unclear. The CDR3 totals 15 residues. Between the trimmed V and J ends, which lost 2 bases and 2 bases, there was a span of 7 bases. Germline V CDR1 and CDR2: SEHNR, FQNEAQ (reference sequence). The CDR3 DNA sequence: TGTGCCAGCAGCTTATTCGGTGCTGGGGCCAACGTCCTGACTTTC. It codes for CASSLFGAGANVLTF.

The rearrangement links TRBV6-2 or TRBV6-3 to TRBJ2-1, with D maybe TRBD2 (6 bases). The length of the CDR3 is 13 residues. Between the trimmed V and J ends, which lost 2 bases and 6 bases, there was a span of 8 bases. Germline V gene data show CDR1 as MNHEY and CDR2 as SVGEGT. The CDR3 sequence: CASSYGLLNEQFF. CDR3 nucleotide sequence: TGTGCCAGCAGTTACGGACTACTCAATGAGCAGTTCTTC.